The next 26 T cell receptor beta chains were all read from a single sample in a study of tumor-infiltrating lymphocytes in primary liver carcinoma. A primer matching the constant region was used to make TCR beta cDNA from around 460 ng of total RNA. Slightly modified ARM-PCR with three nested multiplex PCR rounds yielded TCR beta libraries. A C-beta reverse primer and TRBV1-TRBV30 forward primers served in each of the first two PCR rounds, at ten to eleven cycles apiece. TCRdb itself ran the multiplex PCR reads through MiXCR, one entry per CDR3 protein. The table lists a few hundred thousand distinct CDR3 sequences, 58% of them singletons, with about 17% in the top ten. The researchers obtained blood RNA from unsorted whole blood and also extracted germline DNA. The sample consisted of peripheral blood. The receptor source for this set is a woman aged 25 to 39 with primary liver carcinoma and hepatitis B virus infection.

Remarks on this clonotype: This may be a read error, as it is one base from a much larger clone. The V gene is TRBV4-2, the J gene TRBJ1-5; D may be TRBD1 (6 bases). Germline lookup yields CDR1 LGHNA and CDR2 YNFKEQ. The CDR3 covers 17 residues. CDR3 amino acids: CAGSQDRGGPPDQPQHF. The CDR3 DNA reads as TGTGCCGGCAGCCAAGATCGCGGGGGGCCCCCTGATCAGCCCCAGCATTTT.

The chain has TRBV7-8 and TRBJ2-7; D gene uncertain. Germline values: CDR1 SGHVS, CDR2 FQNEAQ. There are 16 residues in the CDR3. Trimming left V 5 bases short and J 0 bases short, with 17 bases between. Here the CDR3 reads CASSQPVDWNSYEQYF. Written as DNA, the CDR3 is TGTGCCAGCAGCCAACCTGTCGACTGGAACTCCTACGAGCAGTACTTC.

This clonotype was counted only a few times. This rearrangement joins TRBV30 to TRBJ1-5, with D unclear. The CDR3 covers 13 residues. Trimming left V 2 bases short and J 5 bases short, with 10 bases between. Germline CDR1 is GTSNPN and CDR2 is SVGIG (reference sequence). DNA for the CDR3: TGTGCCTGGAGTATCGCGGACGATCAGCCCCAGCATTTT. It translates to CAWSIADDQPQHF.

J is TRBJ2-7 and V is TRBV20-1, with D perhaps TRBD2 (5 bases). Germline CDR1 is DFQATT and CDR2 is SNEGSKA (reference sequence). V lost 3 bases and J lost 2, with 14 bases in between. The CDR3 consists of 14 residues. The CDR3 spells CSARQLGLTYEQYF. The CDR3 DNA is TGCAGTGCTAGGCAACTAGGGTTAACCTACGAGCAGTACTTC.

On this clonotype itself: The junction shows a germline mismatch at one end, possibly a read error. This rearrangement joins TRBV12-5 to TRBJ2-7; TRBD2 might be the D (6 bases). This CDR3 comprises 16 residues. Germline V gene data show CDR1 as LGHNT and CDR2 as FRNRAP. For the CDR3, the DNA is TGTGCTAATGGTTTTGGTATTTCGGAGGGAGCCTACGAGCAGTACTTC. This sequence encodes CANGFGISEGAYEQYF. The whole variable domain, remainder taken from reference TRBV12-5 and TRBJ2-7, is DARVTQTPRHKVTEMGQEVTMRCQPILGHNTVFWYRQTMMQGLELLAYFRNRAPLDDSGMPKDRFSAEMPDATLATLKIQPSEPRDSAVYFCANGFGISEGAYEQYFGPGTRLTVT.

J is TRBJ1-1 and V is TRBV5-1; 7 nucleotides line up with TRBD1. Germline trimming cut 4 bases from V and 6 bases from J; bases unmatched to any gene: 21. CDR3 size: 18 residues. CDR1 is SGHRS, CDR2 YFSETQ, per germline. The CDR3: CASSVGAPPDRLGSEAFF. The CDR3 nucleotides read TGCGCCAGCAGCGTCGGGGCCCCTCCGGACAGGTTGGGCTCTGAAGCTTTCTTT.

This clonotype appeared a few times. A read error is possible here, since a much larger clone lies one base away. The rearrangement uses TRBV29-1 and TRBJ2-1; 11 nucleotides agree with TRBD1. Looked up from germline, CDR1 is SQVTM and CDR2 is ANQGSEA. V lost 4 bases and J lost 5; bases outside the gene matches: 10. CDR3 size: 16 residues. In nucleotides, the CDR3 is TGCAGCGTTGTGTCGCGGGACAGGGGGAGGGACAATGAGCAGTTCTTC. Residues: CSVVSRDRGRDNEQFF.

Remarks on this clonotype: Germline and junction disagree at one end, which may indicate a read error. Here the CDR3 reads CVSSLTGDSGELFF. For the CDR3, the DNA is TGTGTCAGCAGCTTAACCGGCGACAGCGGGGAGCTGTTTTTT. V usage is TRBV5-6 and J usage is TRBJ2-2, with D possibly being TRBD1 (5 bases). CDR3 length: 14 amino acids. Looked up from germline, CDR1 is SGHDT and CDR2 is YYEEEE. Full variable domain (remainder filled in from reference TRBV5-6 and TRBJ2-2): DAGVTQSPTHLIKTRGQQVTLRCSPKSGHDTVSWYQQALGQGPQFIFQYYEEEERQRGNFPDRFSGHQFPNYSSELNVNALLLGDSALYLCVSSLTGDSGELFFGEGSRLTVL.

This clonotype was seen a few times. The chain carries TRBV5-4 and TRBJ1-1; TRBD1 might be the D (5 bases). The CDR3 is 14 amino acids. Germline lookup yields CDR1 SGHNT and CDR2 YYREEE (reference sequence). Trimming stripped 9 bases from V and 1 base from J, with 16 bases between. The CDR3 here is CATGTTTQNTEAFF. The CDR3 DNA reads as TGTGCCACCGGGACCACGACCCAGAACACTGAAGCTTTCTTT.

V is TRBV18 and J is TRBJ1-2; D is unclear. V lost 3 bases, J lost 3 bases, and 8 bases lay in between. CDR1 KGHSH and CDR2 LQKENI come from the germline V gene. The CDR3 consists of 13 residues. Here the CDR3 reads CASSPQDDYGYTF. CDR3 DNA: TGTGCCAGCTCACCCCAGGACGACTATGGCTACACCTTC.

About this clonotype: One base away lies a much larger clone, so this may be a sequencing read error. The chain combines TRBV6-5 with TRBJ1-4; no definite D call. Germline V gene lookup returns CDR1 MNHEY and CDR2 SVGAGI. The CDR3 sequence is 15 residues long. The CDR3 sequence is CASGYSPPPGEKLFF. CDR3 sequence (DNA): TGTGCCAGCGGTTACTCGCCCCCCCCCGGGGAAAAACTGTTTTTT.

A note on this clonotype: A read error may explain this, as a much larger clone is one base away. The chain employs TRBV6-6 and TRBJ2-1; no clear D gene. V lost 2 bases and J lost 7, with 18 bases in between. Germline lookup yields CDR1 MNHNY and CDR2 SVGAGI (reference sequence). The CDR3 is 16 residues long. The CDR3 coding sequence is TGTGCCAGCAGTTACAACCTGATCTGGGCTGGGAATGAGCAGTTCTTC. Amino acids: CASSYNLIWAGNEQFF.

Concerning this clonotype: A much larger clone lies a single base off, so this may be a read error. The chain employs TRBV4-3 and TRBJ1-1; D unclear. The CDR3 is 16 residues long. The V gene's germline CDR1 is LGHNA and CDR2 YSLEER. The chain's CDR3 is CASSQEWRSVNTEASF. CDR3 nucleotides: TGCGCCAGCAGCCAAGAATGGCGGTCCGTGAACACTGAAGCTTCCTTT.

The table lists this clonotype with a count of one. The chain carries TRBV5-6 and TRBJ1-5, with TRBD1 identical over 9 bases. After removal of 2 bases from V and 6 bases from J, the junction contained 3 bases not matched to a gene. The CDR3 has 14 residues. Germline lookup yields CDR1 SGHDT and CDR2 YYEEEE. CDR3 in DNA: TGTGCCAGCAGCTTTGGGACAGGGTCTCAGCCCCAGCATTTT. It yields the protein CASSFGTGSQPQHF.

On this clonotype itself: It may be a read error: a sequence one base away is much more abundant. The genes are TRBV5-4 and TRBJ2-1; maybe TRBD2 (6 bases). There are 14 residues in the CDR3. CDR1 SGHNT and CDR2 YYREEE come from the germline V gene (reference sequence). CDR3 sequence reads: CASSSAGTFNEQLF. DNA of the CDR3: TGTGCCAGCAGCAGCGCCGGGACTTTCAATGAGCAGCTCTTC.

The V and J genes are TRBV7-9 and TRBJ1-2; unclear D gene. Germline V gene data show CDR1 as SEHNR and CDR2 as FQNEAQ (reference sequence). V was clipped by 5 bases and J by 2 bases, with 12 bases between them. This CDR3 is built from 14 residues. This CDR3 reads CASSAAGSNYGYTF. DNA of the CDR3: TGTGCCAGCAGCGCAGCGGGTTCCAACTATGGCTACACCTTC.

This clonotype was counted ten times or more. J is TRBJ1-5 and V is TRBV11-2; TRBD1 is a possible D gene (6 bases). The CDR3 spans 14 residues. V lost 5 bases, J lost 6 bases, and 14 bases lay in between. The germline gives CDR1 SGHAT, CDR2 FQNNGV. The chain's CDR3 is CASSLVGGGQPQHF. CDR3 sequence (DNA): TGTGCCAGCAGCCTGGTAGGGGGTGGTCAGCCCCAGCATTTT.

The V call is TRBV7-3, the J call TRBJ1-1, with D perhaps matching TRBD1 (5 bases). CDR1 and CDR2 (germline): SGHTA, FQGTGA. With 5 bases removed from V and 7 bases from J, the gap between germline ends came to 11 bases. This CDR3 is built from 12 residues. The chain's CDR3 is CASSHRDGEAFF. Here the CDR3 DNA reads TGTGCCAGCAGCCACCGGGACGGTGAAGCTTTCTTT. Full variable domain (missing parts from reference TRBV7-3 and TRBJ1-1): GAGVSQTPSNKVTEKGKYVELRCDPISGHTALYWYRQSLGQGPEFLIYFQGTGAADDSGLPNDRFFAVRPEGSVSTLKIQRTERGDSAVYLCASSHRDGEAFFGQGTRLTVV.

This clonotype came up many times. The chain carries TRBV4-2 and TRBJ1-1; D uncertain. Germline V gene lookup returns CDR1 LGHNA and CDR2 YNFKEQ. This CDR3 has 15 amino acids. V lost 1 base, J lost 0 bases, and 9 bases lay in between. In DNA form, the CDR3 reads TGTGCCAGCAGCCAAGTTGGAGTTATGAACACTGAAGCTTTCTTT. Its translation: CASSQVGVMNTEAFF.

The J gene is TRBJ2-1, the V gene TRBV21-1; TRBD2 reflects the table's D call only, with no check against the DNA. TRBV21-1 is a pseudogene locus. The CDR3 has 15 amino acids. The CDR3 DNA reads TGTGCCAGCAGCTGGCTAGTTTCCCTCTACAATGAGCAGTTCTTC. As protein: CASSWLVSLYNEQFF.

V usage is TRBV4-2 and J usage is TRBJ2-1, with a tentative D call TRBD1 (6 bases). V dropped 0 bases and J dropped 4 bases, with 10 bases sitting between them. The CDR3 length is 15 residues. Germline V lookup: CDR1 LGHNA, CDR2 YNFKEQ. CDR3 coding DNA: TGTGCCAGCAGCCAAGAGCGGACAGAATACAATGAGCAGTTCTTC. Translated, it gives CASSQERTEYNEQFF.

The genes are TRBV28 and TRBJ2-7; a weak D match, TRBD2 (6 bases). The CDR3 is 14 amino acids. Germline CDR1 is MDHEN and CDR2 is SYDVKM. Trimming removed 3 bases at V and 5 bases at J, with 14 bases between. CDR3 nucleotide sequence: TGTGCCAGCAGTTTTGGCGGGAAGTGGAACGAGCAGTACTTC. It yields the protein CASSFGGKWNEQYF.

This clonotype appeared a single time. The chain links TRBV6-5 to TRBJ2-7, with 9 bases that match TRBD2. CDR3 length equals 15 residues. CDR1 and CDR2 (germline): MNHEY, SVGAGI. The V gene end was trimmed by 5 bases and the J gene end by 6 bases; junction bases not matched to a gene: 11. The CDR3 DNA is TGTGCCAGCAGTGTTAGCGGGAGCGCCCCCTGCGAGCAGTACTTC. Translation: CASSVSGSAPCEQYF.

The chain recombines TRBV12-3 or TRBV12-4 with TRBJ2-1; 8 nucleotides agree with TRBD2. After removal of 6 bases from V and 8 bases from J, the junction contained 9 bases not matched to a gene. The CDR3 is 14 amino acids. CDR3 loop: CASRAGVRGDEQFF. CDR3 nucleotide sequence: TGTGCCAGCAGAGCGGGAGTGCGAGGGGATGAGCAGTTCTTC.

The chain is built from TRBV12-3 or TRBV12-4 and TRBJ2-2, with a possible D match to TRBD1 (6 bases). V lost 2 bases to trimming and J lost 4 bases, with 17 bases between them. CDR3 length: 17 amino acids. CDR3 nucleotides: TGTGCCAGCAGTTTAAGGACTGTTGGGGGCTTCACCGGGGAGCTGTTTTTT. Amino acids: CASSLRTVGGFTGELFF.

In this sample, this clonotype turned up once. The germline gene is not matched at one end of the junction; a read error may be the cause. The chain is built from TRBV11-1 and TRBJ2-1; 7 bases map to TRBD2. Per the germline V gene, CDR1 is SGHAT and CDR2 is FQDESV (reference sequence). CDR3 length: 15 amino acids. The CDR3 reads CASSLRTSYYNVQFF. The CDR3, as DNA: TGTGCCAGCAGCTTACGGACTAGTTACTATAATGTGCAGTTCTTC.